A single sample is the source of the 32 T cell receptor beta chains below, sequenced in a study of tumor and adjacent non-tumor tissue in lung cancer. No cell sorting was done before RNA was extracted from the tissue. TCRbeta libraries were built with three rounds of nested PCR, modified from ARM-PCR. TCRdb redid the calling of the multiplex PCR reads with MiXCR, one entry per CDR3 protein. This table holds under 100,000 distinct CDR3 sequences, around three fifths found once. Sequencing was done on a sample of lung tumor tissue. The origin of the receptors is a man in his sixties or seventies with non-small cell lung cancer.

The chain couples TRBV5-1 to TRBJ2-1; 11 bases are a match to TRBD2. Germline loops: CDR1 SGHRS, CDR2 YFSETQ. The CDR3 runs to 15 residues. J gave up 4 bases and V 6 bases, and 6 bases lay outside the gene matches. CDR3 region: CASNPRTSGYNEQFF. The CDR3 nucleotides read TGCGCCAGCAACCCTCGGACTAGCGGGTACAATGAGCAGTTCTTC.

In regard to this clonotype: This may come from a read error, since a much larger clone is one base off. V and J are TRBV29-1 and TRBJ2-4; D call uncertain. Looked up from germline, CDR1 is SQVTM and CDR2 is ANQGSEA. The CDR3 is made up of 11 amino acids. CDR3 region: CNSLAKNIQYF. The DNA of the CDR3 is TGCAACTCCCTAGCCAAAAACATTCAGTACTTC.

Remarks on this clonotype: Sequence at one end of the junction differs from germline and may be a read error. V usage is TRBV11-2 and J usage is TRBJ2-7, with D perhaps matching TRBD1 (5 bases). The V gene's germline CDR1 is SGHAT and CDR2 FQNNGV. This CDR3 is 13 amino acids long. CDR3 DNA sequence: TGTGCCAGCAGCTCAGGTCCAGGGTACGGGCAGTACTTC. Residues: CASSSGPGYGQYF.

In the case of this clonotype: A read error may explain this, as a much larger clone is one base away. This sequence joins TRBV5-5 and TRBJ2-7; D remains ambiguous. The CDR3 sequence is 15 residues long. Per germline, CDR1 SGHKS and CDR2 YYEKEE (reference sequence). CDR3 sequence reads: CSSRPDPLIPYEQYF. The CDR3 DNA follows: TGTTCCAGCAGACCCGACCCGCTAATCCCCTACGAGCAGTACTTC.

In the case of this clonotype: A single base separates this from a much larger clone, so it may be a read error. The CDR3 region has the DNA TGTACCAGCAGTTCTGGACAGTTAGGTGCAGATACGCAGTATTTT. This encodes CTSSSGQLGADTQYF. The chain links TRBV6-6 to TRBJ2-3; TRBD1 is a possible D gene (6 bases). Germline CDR1 is MNHNY and CDR2 is SVGAGI (reference sequence). CDR3 length equals 15 residues.

The CDR3 DNA follows: TGCAGCGCAGGAGCCGGGGAAAGAGATGAGCAGTACTTC. Protein sequence: CSAGAGERDEQYF. V is TRBV29-1 and J is TRBJ2-7; D is perhaps TRBD2 (5 bases). This CDR3 is 13 amino acids long. CDR1 and CDR2 from the germline V gene are SQVTM and ANQGSEA. V lost 7 bases and J lost 7, with 20 bases in between.

This chain joins TRBV7-3 and TRBJ1-6, with D hard to call. The V gene's germline CDR1 is SGHTA and CDR2 FQGTGA. This CDR3 region has 15 residues. V lost 2 bases to trimming and J lost 7 bases, with 12 bases between them. As DNA, the CDR3 is TGTGCCAGCAGCTTAGTTGCCGCTCTCAATTCACCCCTCCACTTT. Protein sequence: CASSLVAALNSPLHF.

Details on this clonotype: No conserved phenylalanine or tryptophan ends this CDR3, so it is likely a read error. This rearrangement joins TRBV6-6 to TRBJ2-7; D not certain. Trimming took 7 bases from V and 3 from J, leaving 19 bases between them. The CDR3 is 15 amino acids. Germline loops: CDR1 MNHNY, CDR2 SVGAGI (reference sequence). In DNA, the CDR3 is TGTGCCAGCACCCTCTTTGGTAGTTCATTCTACGAGCAGTACTCT. It specifies CASTLFGSSFYEQYS.

The chain joins TRBV6-2 or TRBV6-3 to TRBJ1-2; 10 bases match TRBD1. The CDR3 runs 15 residues. V was clipped by 5 bases and J by 7 bases; unmatched bases: 10. Looked up from germline, CDR1 is MNHEY and CDR2 is SVGEGT. The CDR3, as DNA: TGTGCCAGCAGTAGTGCGACAGGGGGCTTCGCTGGCTACACCTTC. Protein sequence: CASSSATGGFAGYTF.

For this clonotype: A single base separates this from a much larger clone, so it may be a read error. The conserved phenylalanine or tryptophan normally closing the CDR3 is absent here, so this likely arose from a read error. The CDR3 sequence is CASSDGNIQYL. The CDR3 DNA follows: TGCGCCAGCAGCGACGGAAACATTCAGTACTTA. The chain recombines TRBV5-1 with TRBJ2-4; D ambiguous. The CDR3 totals 11 residues. Germline assignment: CDR1 SGHRS and CDR2 YFSETQ. Trimming removed 4 bases from V and 6 bases from J, with 5 bases in between.

To note about this clonotype: Relative to the germline gene, one junction end is altered; a read error may explain this. The chain carries TRBV6-1 and TRBJ1-1; D is uncertain. CDR3 size: 12 residues. The germline V gene encodes CDR1 MNHNS and CDR2 SASEGT. CDR3: CVSSIKGTEAFF. DNA for the CDR3: TGTGTCAGCAGTATAAAGGGTACTGAAGCTTTCTTC.

The rearrangement uses TRBV20-1 and TRBJ2-1, with D possibly being TRBD1 (5 bases). The CDR3 contains 16 residues. Germline CDR1 and CDR2: DFQATT and SNEGSKA (reference sequence). V lost 4 bases and J 3 bases, leaving 19 bases between the germline ends. This CDR3 is CSANRWGPLNYNEQFF. The CDR3 nucleotides are TGCAGTGCTAATAGGTGGGGCCCACTAAACTACAATGAGCAGTTCTTC.

A remark on this clonotype: No conserved phenylalanine or tryptophan ends this CDR3, so it is likely a read error. The gene calls are TRBV2 and TRBJ2-7; weak D call: TRBD1 (5 bases). In germline, CDR1 is SNHLY, CDR2 FYNNEI. This CDR3 has 12 residues. CDR3: CVSRQDIYEQYI. The CDR3 nucleotides are TGTGTCAGCAGGCAGGACATTTACGAGCAGTACATC.

This clonotype was detected only a few times. The chain has TRBV20-1 and TRBJ1-5; D possibly corresponds to TRBD1 (6 bases). The CDR3 is 16 residues long. The V and J ends lost 1 base and 4 bases respectively, with 17 bases between them. Looked up from germline, CDR1 is DFQATT and CDR2 is SNEGSKA (reference sequence). The CDR3 bases are TGCAGTGCTAGAGGGGGGGCCCTAGACCCTAATCAGCCCCAGCATTTT. It encodes CSARGGALDPNQPQHF.

The chain is built from TRBV4-1 and TRBJ2-2; TRBD1 agrees at 11 bases. The V segment lost 10 bases and the J segment 3 bases; nucleotides outside the gene matches: 10. CDR3 length: 16 residues. CDR1 and CDR2 from the germline V gene are MGHRA and YSYEKL. The CDR3 loop reads CANNPRTGGYTGELFF. CDR3 nucleotides: TGCGCCAACAACCCGCGGACAGGGGGCTACACCGGGGAGCTGTTTTTT.

Details on this clonotype: This may arise from a read error, as a much more abundant clone is one base away. The gene calls are TRBV6-6 and TRBJ2-7, with 9 positions matching TRBD1. Germline V gene data show CDR1 as MNHNY and CDR2 as SVGAGI (reference sequence). CDR3 size: 14 residues. In nucleotides, the CDR3 is TGTACCAGCAGTTACCCGACAGGGGGGCACGAGCAGTACTTC. It yields the protein CTSSYPTGGHEQYF.

This clonotype has only a few counts. As the CDR3 is not closed by the conserved phenylalanine or tryptophan, this likely results from a read error. The rearrangement joins TRBV7-2 to TRBJ1-5; a possible D gene is TRBD1 (6 bases). In germline, CDR1 is SGHTA, CDR2 FQGNSA. V was trimmed by 5 bases and J by 6 bases, leaving 23 bases between them. The CDR3 runs 17 residues. The chain's CDR3 is CASSHTQGFEFGQPQHL. CDR3 nucleotide sequence: TGTGCCAGCAGCCATACTCAGGGGTTTGAGTTCGGTCAGCCCCAGCATCTT.

A remark on this clonotype: A read error is possible here, since a much larger clone lies one base away. The V and J genes are TRBV4-1 and TRBJ2-2; D is undetermined. The germline V gene has CDR1 MGHRA and CDR2 YSYEKL. V lost 6 bases and J lost 6, with 8 bases in between. The CDR3 spans 12 residues. The CDR3 here is CASRGPSGELFF. CDR3 nucleotide sequence: TGCGCCAGCAGAGGTCCCTCCGGGGAGCTGTTTTTT.

A remark on this clonotype: Sequence at one end of the junction differs from germline and may be a read error. In DNA form, the CDR3 reads TGTGCCAGTAGCCGAGATCGGATTAGGGATGAGCAGTTCTTC. Protein: CASSRDRIRDEQFF. The chain recombines TRBV4-2 with TRBJ2-1; no clear D gene. This CDR3 has 14 amino acids. Per germline, CDR1 LGHNA and CDR2 YNFKEQ.

About this clonotype: The junction differs from germline at one of its ends, possibly a read error. V gene TRBV6-2 or TRBV6-3 combines with J gene TRBJ2-5; TRBD2 might be the D (5 bases). The CDR3 loop spans 14 amino acids. CDR1 is MNHEY, CDR2 SVGEGT, per germline. CDR3 amino acids: CASSYQTPRETHYF. In DNA, the CDR3 is TGTGCCAGCAGTTACCAAACACCAAGGGAGACCCACTACTTC.

This clonotype was counted many times. The CDR3 loop reads CASSHHRDRAYEQYF. CDR3 nucleotide sequence: TGTGCCAGCAGTCACCACCGGGACAGGGCTTACGAGCAGTACTTC. The chain uses TRBV12-3 or TRBV12-4 and TRBJ2-7; 9 bases match TRBD1. V shed 5 bases, J shed 4 bases, and the junction held 9 bases outside the gene matches. CDR3 size: 15 residues.

This clonotype has a single count. This rearrangement joins TRBV20-1 to TRBJ1-2; D is unclear. Trimming took 6 bases from V and 8 from J, leaving 19 bases between them. The CDR3 totals 13 residues. Germline assignment: CDR1 DFQATT and CDR2 SNEGSKA (reference sequence). The CDR3 region is CSAPGITGSGYTF. The CDR3 bases are TGCAGTGCCCCCGGAATAACGGGGTCAGGCTACACCTTC.

The CDR3 loop is CASSYSGGRNQPQHF. Written as DNA, the CDR3 is TGTGCCAGCAGTTACTCGGGGGGTCGCAATCAGCCCCAGCATTTT. V gene TRBV6-6 combines with J gene TRBJ1-5, with D possibly matching TRBD1 (5 bases). Trimming stripped 0 bases from V and 2 bases from J, with 8 bases between. From germline, CDR1 is MNHNY and CDR2 SVGAGI (reference sequence). The CDR3 loop spans 15 amino acids.

This clonotype was found many times. The gene calls are TRBV10-3 and TRBJ2-3; TRBD1 matches at 9 bases. CDR1 and CDR2 (germline): ENHRY, SYGVKD. Germline trimming cut 4 bases from V and 3 bases from J; bases unmatched to any gene: 5. This CDR3 is built from 15 residues. DNA of the CDR3: TGTGCCATCAGTGCGCCGGGACAGGGAACAGATACGCAGTATTTT. Translation: CAISAPGQGTDTQYF.

V and J are TRBV29-1 and TRBJ1-1; D uncertain. The CDR3 totals 15 residues. V was trimmed by 4 bases and J by 6 bases, leaving 21 bases between them. Germline V gene lookup returns CDR1 SQVTM and CDR2 ANQGSEA. Here the CDR3 reads CSVVSGGHERSEAFF. The CDR3 nucleotides read TGCAGCGTTGTTTCTGGCGGCCACGAACGGTCTGAAGCTTTCTTT.

In the case of this clonotype: The junction differs from germline at one of its ends, possibly a read error. V and J are TRBV11-1 and TRBJ2-7, with TRBD2 as a possible D gene (6 bases). The germline V gene has CDR1 SGHAT and CDR2 FQDESV (reference sequence). CDR3 length equals 15 residues. The CDR3 spells CASSLAKGRSYEQYF. CDR3 in DNA: TGTGCCAGCAGTTTAGCCAAGGGGAGGTCCTACGAGCAGTACTTC.

This clonotype was detected many times. This chain connects TRBV29-1 to TRBJ2-7, with D tentatively TRBD1 (6 bases). The V end lost 1 base, the J end lost 0 bases, and 16 bases lay between the germline ends. Germline loops: CDR1 SQVTM, CDR2 ANQGSEA. The CDR3 consists of 16 residues. CDR3 DNA: TGCAGCGTTGAAGCCGGGCAGGGGCCCCTCTCCTACGAGCAGTACTTC. Translation: CSVEAGQGPLSYEQYF.

This clonotype was counted ten times or more. The rearrangement joins TRBV5-8 to TRBJ2-5, with D unresolved. CDR3 length: 14 amino acids. Germline CDR1 reads SGHTS; CDR2 reads YDEGEE. Deletions cut 2 bases from V and 2 bases from J, with 10 bases between. The DNA of the CDR3 is TGTGCCAGCAGCTTTAGCTCTCTACAAGAGACCCAGTACTTC. This sequence encodes CASSFSSLQETQYF.

The V gene is TRBV10-2, the J gene TRBJ1-6; the D is unclear. This CDR3 comprises 12 residues. Trimming pared 6 bases from V and 7 bases from J, leaving 7 bases between. In germline, CDR1 is WSHSY, CDR2 SAAADI. The CDR3 spells CASRDGNSPLHF. The CDR3 region has the DNA TGCGCCAGCAGGGATGGGAATTCACCCCTCCACTTT.

There are a few counts of this clonotype. This chain uses TRBV20-1 with TRBJ2-4; D is perhaps TRBD2 (5 bases). CDR1 and CDR2 from the germline V gene are DFQATT and SNEGSKA (reference sequence). V gave up 7 bases and J gave up 4 bases, with 20 bases separating them. CDR3 length: 15 amino acids. DNA of the CDR3: TGCAGTGTCTCCGGGAACCTATGGGCTAAAAACATTCAGTACTTC. This encodes CSVSGNLWAKNIQYF.

The chain links TRBV6-5 to TRBJ1-4; D remains unclear. V was cut by 8 bases and J by 4 bases, with 17 bases left in between. The CDR3 consists of 15 residues. Germline lookup yields CDR1 MNHEY and CDR2 SVGAGI. CDR3 amino acids: CASRPRTASNEKLFF. The CDR3 region has the DNA TGTGCCAGCCGCCCTAGGACGGCAAGTAATGAAAAACTGTTTTTT.

This clonotype was picked up a small number of times. A much larger clone differs by one base, so this may be a read error. V is TRBV6-6 and J is TRBJ1-6; TRBD1 is a possible D gene (6 bases). Trimming took off 4 bases at V and 9 bases at J, with 13 bases between the two ends. CDR1 is MNHNY and CDR2 is SVGAGI in the germline V gene (reference sequence). The CDR3 extends over 14 amino acids. This CDR3 reads CASSLSGAGSPLHF. As DNA, the CDR3 is TGTGCCAGCAGTTTATCAGGGGCAGGTTCACCCCTCCACTTT.